This TCR beta chain was documented in a study of Ad26.COV2.S vaccination and SARS-CoV-2 variants. Turning to the study itself: This donor came from the COV1001 trial of Ad26.COV2.S. Intramuscularly, Ad26.COV2.S was given either once or twice, 56 days apart.

Treatment indicated: about 20 received Ad26.COV2.S at low or high dose, single or two shots; about 5 received placebo; per-sample allocation not given. Sampling happened 63 days after the first vaccine or placebo injection. Concerning this clone itself: What it binds is not known.

Study results and limitations: Participants given vaccine showed non-spike TCR breadth similar to that of placebo recipients. Once vaccination had occurred, spike-specific CD8+ and CD4+ T cell responses reportedly showed substantial breadth.

Clones were read by immunoSEQ multiplex PCR, and TCRdb kept only the in-frame ones, dropping some. The sample gives some 270,000 clones, roughly 85% of which show up once; less than 3% is in the top ten. The CDR3 is 13 residues long. The trim removed 3 bases at V and 6 bases at J, leaving 1 base unmatched. CDR1 LNHDA and CDR2 SQIVND come from the germline V gene (reference sequence). The chain is built from TRBV19 and TRBJ2-1; 8 bases are a match to TRBD2. The material sequenced was peripheral blood, taken in a trial of Ad26.COV2.S vaccine versus placebo. This sequence originates from a person between 18 and 65 years old who received the Ad26.COV2.S COVID-19 vaccine or a placebo. The CDR3 loop is CASSISGINEQFF. CDR3 DNA: TGTGCCAGTAGTATTAGCGGGATCAATGAGCAGTTCTTC. The whole variable domain, filled in from reference TRBV19 and TRBJ2-1, reads DGGITQSPKYLFRKEGQNVTLSCEQNLNHDAMYWYRQDPGQGLRLIYYSQIVNDFQKGDIAEGYSVSREKKESFPLTVTSAQKNPTAFYLCASSISGINEQFFGPGTRLTVL.